This T cell receptor (beta chain) originates from a study of blood T cells in healthy people across ages. Overall study findings and caveats: In older individuals, TCR beta diversity per million T cells was lower, falling roughly linearly with age.

Per germline, CDR1 MNHEY and CDR2 SVGAGI. This CDR3 region has 14 residues. The V end lost 6 bases, the J end lost 6 bases, and 18 bases lay between the germline ends. Through a sample-barcoded 5' primer and a J-beta primer mix, a second PCR was run for roughly 7 to 11 cycles. A template-switch adaptor that had 12 random nucleotides put a tag on each cDNA molecule. TCRdb re-called the 5' RACE reads with MiXCR, one entry per CDR3 protein. This sample has about 1.8 million distinct CDR3 sequences; 49% occur once, and the top ten carry less than 2.5%. On this clonotype itself: Its antigen is as yet unknown.

The gene calls are TRBV6-5 and TRBJ2-7; no clear D. The origin of this receptor is a woman in her 40s in good health. The sequenced material came from blood. The CDR3 here is CASSPGPGSSEQYF. The CDR3 DNA is TGTGCCAGCAGCCCCGGACCCGGGTCCAGCGAGCAGTACTTC.